Detailed here is one T cell receptor beta chain. Its antigen remains unidentified. The PCR contained 60 Vbeta and 13 Jbeta primers. Produced via immunoSEQ multiplex PCR; TCRdb's table is partial and in-frame only. In the table there are 200,000 to 250,000 clones, approximately 82% of which are singletons. This entry is derived from a study of cytomegalovirus exposure and HLA in healthy donors. Regarding the study as a whole: As immune exposure information, only CMV serostatus was available. A link between a missense DCLRE1C variant and TCR beta V- and J-gene trimming emerged from a later analysis.

The CDR3 is made up of 14 amino acids. CDR1 ENHRY and CDR2 SYGVKD come from the germline V gene. Germline trimming cut 3 bases from V and 3 bases from J; bases unmatched to any gene: 2. The source of this sequence is a man younger than 35 in good health and CMV-seronegative. J is TRBJ1-1 and V is TRBV10-3; 9 positions match TRBD1. The source material was PBMCs. CDR3 in amino acids: CAISERQGDTEAFF. In DNA form, the CDR3 reads TGTGCCATCAGTGAACGACAGGGGGACACTGAAGCTTTCTTT.